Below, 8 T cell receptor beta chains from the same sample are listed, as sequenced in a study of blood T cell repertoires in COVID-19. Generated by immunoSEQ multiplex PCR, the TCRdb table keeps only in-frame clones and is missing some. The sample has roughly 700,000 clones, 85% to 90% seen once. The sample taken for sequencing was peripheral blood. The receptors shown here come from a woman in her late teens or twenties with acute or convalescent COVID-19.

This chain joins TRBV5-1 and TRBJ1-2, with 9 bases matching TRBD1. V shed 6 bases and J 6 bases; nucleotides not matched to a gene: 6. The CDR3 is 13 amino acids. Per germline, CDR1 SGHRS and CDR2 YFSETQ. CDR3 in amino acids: CASTTGGADGYTF. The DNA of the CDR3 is TGCGCCAGCACCACAGGGGGCGCCGATGGCTACACCTTC.

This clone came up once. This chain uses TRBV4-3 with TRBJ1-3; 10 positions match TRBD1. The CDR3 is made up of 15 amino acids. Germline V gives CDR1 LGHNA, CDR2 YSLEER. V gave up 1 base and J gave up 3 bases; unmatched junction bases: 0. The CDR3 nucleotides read TGCGCCAGCAGCCAAGGGACAGGGGGTGGAAACACCATATATTTT. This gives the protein CASSQGTGGGNTIYF.

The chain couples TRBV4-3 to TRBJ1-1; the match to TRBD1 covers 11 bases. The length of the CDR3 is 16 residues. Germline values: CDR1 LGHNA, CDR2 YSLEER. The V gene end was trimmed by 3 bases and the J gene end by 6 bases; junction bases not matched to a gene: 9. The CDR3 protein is CASSQEDRGRGSEAFF. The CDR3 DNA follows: TGCGCCAGCAGCCAGGAGGACAGGGGGCGAGGGTCTGAAGCTTTCTTT.

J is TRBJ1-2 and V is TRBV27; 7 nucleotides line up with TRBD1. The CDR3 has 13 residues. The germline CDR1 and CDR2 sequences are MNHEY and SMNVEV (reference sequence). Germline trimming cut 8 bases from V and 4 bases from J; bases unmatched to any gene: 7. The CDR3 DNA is TGTGCCAGCGCCGAACAGGGGTCCTATGGCTACACCTTC. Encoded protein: CASAEQGSYGYTF.

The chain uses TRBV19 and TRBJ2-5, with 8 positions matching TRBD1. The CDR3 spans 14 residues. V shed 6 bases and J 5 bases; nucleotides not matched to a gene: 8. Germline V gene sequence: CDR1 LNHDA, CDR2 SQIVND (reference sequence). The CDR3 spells CASSYRGLGETQYF. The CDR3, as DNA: TGTGCCAGTAGCTACAGGGGGTTAGGGGAGACCCAGTACTTC.

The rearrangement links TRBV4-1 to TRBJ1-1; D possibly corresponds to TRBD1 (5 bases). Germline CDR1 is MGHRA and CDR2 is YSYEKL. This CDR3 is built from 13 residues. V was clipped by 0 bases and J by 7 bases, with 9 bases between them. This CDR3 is CASSQDQGLEAFF. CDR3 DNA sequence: TGCGCCAGCAGCCAAGATCAGGGACTTGAAGCTTTCTTT.

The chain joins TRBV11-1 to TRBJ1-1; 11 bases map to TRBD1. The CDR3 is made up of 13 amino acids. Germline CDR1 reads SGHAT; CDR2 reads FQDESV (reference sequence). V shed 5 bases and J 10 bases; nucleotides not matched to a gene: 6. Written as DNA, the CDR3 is TGTGCCAGCAGCCCTAGGACAGGGGGCGGAGCTTTCTTT. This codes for CASSPRTGGGAFF.

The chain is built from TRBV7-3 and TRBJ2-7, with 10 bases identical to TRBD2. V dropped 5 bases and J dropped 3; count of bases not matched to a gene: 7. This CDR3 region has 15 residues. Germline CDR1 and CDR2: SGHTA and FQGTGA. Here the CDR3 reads CASSPKAGGLYEQYF. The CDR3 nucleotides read TGTGCCAGCAGCCCTAAAGCGGGGGGGCTCTACGAGCAGTACTTC.